This T cell receptor (beta chain) was sequenced during a study of OX40 agonist ivuxolimab in advanced cancers. V dropped 5 bases and J dropped 3 bases, with 5 bases sitting between them. The CDR3 loop spans 11 amino acids. Germline CDR1 is SGHDN and CDR2 is FVKESK. Study-wide points: Expanded clones belonging to CD8+ T cells outnumbered, on average, those of CD4+. The study did not work out the antigen specificity of the expanded peripheral T cells.

This clone was recorded a few times. Its antigen is currently unknown. Profiled with immunoSEQ multiplex PCR; TCRdb holds only in-frame clones, not every one. The sample holds over 55,000 clones, approximately 81% seen once. This sequence joins TRBV14 and TRBJ2-7; D ambiguous. The TCR comes from an adult with an advanced solid tumor such as melanoma, head and neck, liver or kidney cancer. The sample consisted of CD4+ or CD8+ T cells sorted from blood, taken in a trial of the OX40 agonist ivuxolimab. Here the CDR3 DNA reads TGTGCCAGCAGCTACGACTACGAGCAGTACTTC. Translating gives CASSYDYEQYF.